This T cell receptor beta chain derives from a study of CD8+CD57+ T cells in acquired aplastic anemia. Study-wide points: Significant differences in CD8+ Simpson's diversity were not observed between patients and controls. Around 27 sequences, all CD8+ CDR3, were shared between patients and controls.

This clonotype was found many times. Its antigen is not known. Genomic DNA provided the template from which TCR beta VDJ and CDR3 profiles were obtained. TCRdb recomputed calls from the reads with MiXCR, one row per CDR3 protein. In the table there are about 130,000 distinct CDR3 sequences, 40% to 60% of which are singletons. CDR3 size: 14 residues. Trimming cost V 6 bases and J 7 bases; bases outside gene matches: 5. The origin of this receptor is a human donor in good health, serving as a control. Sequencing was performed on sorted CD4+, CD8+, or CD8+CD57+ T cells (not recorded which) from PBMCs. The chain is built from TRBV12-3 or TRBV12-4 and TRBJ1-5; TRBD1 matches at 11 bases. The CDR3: CASSGDRGRQPQHF. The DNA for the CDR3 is TGTGCCAGCAGCGGGGACAGGGGGAGGCAGCCCCAGCATTTT.